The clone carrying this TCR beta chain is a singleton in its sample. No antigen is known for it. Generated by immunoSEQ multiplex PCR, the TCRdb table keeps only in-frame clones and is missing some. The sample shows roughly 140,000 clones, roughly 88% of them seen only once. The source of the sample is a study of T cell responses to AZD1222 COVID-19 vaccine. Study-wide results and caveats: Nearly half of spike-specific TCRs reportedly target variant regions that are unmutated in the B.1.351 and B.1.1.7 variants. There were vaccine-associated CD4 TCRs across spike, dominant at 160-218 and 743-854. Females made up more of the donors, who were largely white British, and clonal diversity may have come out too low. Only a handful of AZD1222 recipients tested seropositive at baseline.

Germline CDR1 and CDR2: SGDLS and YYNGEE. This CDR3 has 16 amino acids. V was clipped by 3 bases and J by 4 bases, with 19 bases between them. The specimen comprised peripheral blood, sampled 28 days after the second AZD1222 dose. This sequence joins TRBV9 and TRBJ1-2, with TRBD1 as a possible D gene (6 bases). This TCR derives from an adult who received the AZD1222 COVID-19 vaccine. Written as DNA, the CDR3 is TGTGCCAGCAGCGCCACCCCGGACAGTCTTATCTATGGCTACACCTTC. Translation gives CASSATPDSLIYGYTF.